This TCR beta chain was recovered during a study of T cell responses to AZD1222 COVID-19 vaccine. Clones were sequenced by immunoSEQ multiplex PCR, and TCRdb holds only the in-frame ones, with some missing. This sample has fewer than 90,000 clones; around 84% occur once, and the top ten carry approximately 5.6%. This CDR3 spans 15 amino acids. After removal of 6 bases from V and 7 bases from J, the junction contained 5 bases not matched to a gene. In germline, CDR1 is MNHEY, CDR2 SVGEGT. Concerning this clone itself: Its antigen is unknown.

Study observations and caveats: Just 5 to 7 people given AZD1222 tested seropositive at baseline. Donor demographics were predominantly white British with a female majority; clonal diversity may be underestimated. No day 14 peak samples; only post-peak repertoires were characterized.

The starting material was peripheral blood, obtained 28 days after the second AZD1222 dose. The genes are TRBV6-2 or TRBV6-3 and TRBJ2-1; 14 nucleotides match TRBD2. This TCR was sampled from an adult who received the AZD1222 COVID-19 vaccine. In nucleotides, the CDR3 is TGTGCCAGCAGCTCGACTAGCGGGAGGGGTAATGAGCAGTTCTTC. Translating it yields CASSSTSGRGNEQFF.